This paragraph covers one T cell receptor (beta chain) sequence. The clone's antigen remains unknown. Base quality data are lacking; no much larger clone is found one base away. Per the germline V gene, SGHVS is the CDR1 and FQNEAQ is the CDR2. Relative to germline, V is missing 4 bases and J is missing 12 bases, with 11 bases of the junction outside any gene match. Counted from cysteine to phenylalanine, this CDR3 has 15 amino acids. The retained sequence is limited to the CDR3, 45 bases, with the frame set at the first base. The library was obtained by the immunoSEQ multiplex PCR assay. For the multiplex PCR, a mixture combining 60 forward primers for TCR Vbeta segments and 13 reverse primers for TCR Jbeta segments was used. The CDR3 region of rearranged TCR beta genes was amplified from genomic DNA by a multiplex PCR assay. On the Illumina HiSeq System, the amplified TCR beta libraries were sequenced as 87-base-pair reads. The original pipeline was this. A later analysis counted approximately 76 million unique TCR beta chains across the 600 to 850 repertoires, and roughly 9.9 million of these chains were shared by at least two donors. A nearest-neighbor algorithm error-corrected the raw reads and collapsed the reads into unique sequences, merging closely related sequences to remove PCR and sequencing errors. Alignment of CDR3 sequences to IMGT reference sequences was used to assign V, D and J gene segments. For a sequence to be retained, a match of at least six nucleotides to both a V gene segment and a J gene segment was required. Rearrangements were classified as productive when the CDR3 lacked stop codons and remained in frame with V and J, and all other rearrangements were classified as non-productive. Following IMGT convention, CDR3 was defined as the stretch from the second conserved V-encoded cysteine to the conserved J-encoded phenylalanine. The earlier analysis of 500 to 650 of the donors excluded any sequence lacking an unambiguous match to a single V gene segment. In an earlier analysis of approximately 500 of the donors, a V segment was called functional when productive rearrangements were above 56.7%, and segregating when the standard deviation between donors exceeded 5%. A statistical classification framework was built for diagnosing cytomegalovirus status from the catalog of TCR beta chain sequences. In a later analysis, TCR nucleotide sequences were compared against IMGT/GENE-DB human TR gene sequences so that V and J genes could be assigned. In a later analysis, CDR3 sequences and most-parsimonious VDJ recombination scenarios were assigned using the TCRdist pipeline. In a later analysis, every TCR beta chain was defined by the combination of its CDR3 amino acid sequence and its V-gene family, and reads without a unique V-gene family were dropped. A later analysis removed roughly 590 highly shared, low-generation-probability nucleotide sequences to deal with suspected cross-contamination and a sequencing artifact. For each public chain, a later analysis derived a clonal expansion index from normalized ranks of inferred template counts within each repertoire. In a later analysis, generation probabilities were computed using a VDJ recombination model fitted to out-of-frame rearrangements, and the results were checked against IGoR. Hypergeometric tests were used in a later analysis to score TCR-TCR, TCR-HLA and TCR-CMV co-occurrence, with a repertoire-size bias correction applied to the TCR pairs. False discovery rates were estimated in a later analysis by permuting HLA or CMV assignments 20 times. A later analysis grouped co-occurring TCRs with DBSCAN, adding TCRdist sequence similarity when clustering within HLA-allele-positive subsets. Co-occurrence clustering excluded repertoires with fewer than 30,000 or more than 120,000 public chains, plus five with anomalous nucleotide sharing. TCRdb limited this immuneACCESS table to in-frame rearrangements with V and J called. A share of clones is missing; checked studies link under half to unresolved V genes, and the rest is unexplained. V, J and clone size reflect that table, while D and trimming were determined from the DNA. The table for this sample lists around 180,000 clones; roughly three quarters of them were counted only once. The ten largest make up under 15% of the sample.

These data are taken from a study of cytomegalovirus exposure and HLA in healthy donors (dated by TCRdb to the late 2010s). With regard to the full study: An earlier analysis of roughly 610 of the donors reported approximately 260 Gb of sequence data and 117 million unique TCR beta sequences obtained from approximately 180 million T cells. An early release that covered about 600 HLA-typed donors contained about 290 gigabases of sequencing data and 70 million to 100 million unique TCR sequences. Among the approximately 400 genotyped donors, about 83% belonged to the genetic ancestry cluster associated with self-reported Caucasian donors. The study aimed to test whether signatures of past pathogen exposure could be identified by cataloging public T cell receptors. The T cell repertoires of roughly 660 subjects were profiled by immunosequencing and related to cytomegalovirus serostatus. Along with the approximately 650-subject first cohort, a separate validation cohort of over a hundred different subjects was used. The study combined high-throughput TCR immunosequencing, statistical association of individual TCRs with disease status, and machine learning to predict cytomegalovirus infection status. A later analysis re-examined previously published TCR beta repertoires from more than 650 donors and added high-resolution HLA genotyping to investigate patterns of TCR occurrence. The later analysis used no new phenotypic data to find candidate immune exposures, relying instead on TCR beta sequences and their occurrence across donors. An earlier analysis of 587 of the donors used high-throughput TCR beta sequencing to judge whether each TCR beta V gene segment behaved as functional or pseudogenic. Donor age, sex, ethnicity and CMV serostatus were collected together with the repertoire data. In a later genetic analysis, genome-wide SNP genotypes for about 55% of the 666 donors were used, and that subset was treated as a discovery cohort. Every repertoire in the discovery cohort had been generated on one and the same sequencing platform. HLA typing included class I and class II loci at four-digit resolution. Typing coverage differed by locus: A, B, C, DRB1 and DQB1 were typed in about 629-640 donors, DQA1 in about 500, DPA1 in around 580, and DPB1 in 472. Roughly five DR-DQ haplotypes were handled as single units for association and clustering, since linkage in the cohort was strong. Across 398 genotyped donors of the cohort, an average of about 240,000 unique TCR beta nucleotide sequences per donor were sequenced, and roughly a sixth of those sequences were non-productive.

Study-level results and caveats: Because counts were too low, roughly 18 rarely observed V segments, including chromosome 9 orphons, were left out of the earlier analysis of 500 to 750 of the donors. Specific HLA alleles were associated with roughly 16,000 TCR beta sequences at a false discovery rate of 0.05 in a later analysis. Because HLA typing was missing for some donors at each locus, association tests included only the typed subset. While some public TCRs were present in many individuals, most TCR sequences turned up only very rarely across donors. The only immune exposure information available for the cohort was CMV serostatus. A later analysis found that most CMV-associated TCR beta chains appeared HLA-restricted, with HLA associations seemingly driven largely by CMV exposure. The study gave a list of roughly 150 TCR beta chains associated with cytomegalovirus. Some IMGT-functional V segments, including TRBV6-2 and TRBV6-3, could not be told apart with the 87-base-pair reads, so those segments were excluded. In an earlier analysis of approximately 600 of the donors, most TCR beta V segments were observed in productive rearrangements about 87% or about 30% of the time, broadly matching IMGT annotations. Assigning TCR associations to individual alleles was difficult when HLA alleles, especially DR and DQ, strongly co-occurred. Compared with equally common non-associated chains, HLA-associated TCR beta chains in a later analysis were more clonally expanded and had lower generation probabilities. According to a later analysis, TCR association rates differed among HLA loci, with DRB1 alleles showing the most associated TCRs and HLA-C alleles showing the fewest. The authors suggested that the approach could potentially be generalized to other disease states and immunological phenotypes. The classifier was reported to diagnose cytomegalovirus status with high specificity and sensitivity in both the original and validation cohorts. Roughly uniform sequencing depth across donors was assumed in presence/absence analyses, although this assumption may not hold. Linkage disequilibrium might explain the correlated functional status among segregating V segments, but an unknown experimental factor could not be ruled out. Several of the top co-occurrence clusters appeared to be linked to parvovirus B19, influenza, CMV and Epstein-Barr virus, according to a later analysis. A later genetic analysis reported fewer N-insertions in productive TCRs among donors in an Asian-associated ancestry cluster than the approximately 670-donor mean. In vitro tests confirmed that a few of the cytomegalovirus-associated TCR beta chains recognize cytomegalovirus antigens. A further reported finding was that TCR beta sequences accurately predicted the HLA-A and HLA-B alleles for most subjects in the first cohort. The sequencing pipeline was judged likely to have produced a cluster of highly shared sequence variants as a technical artifact. The cohort was sequenced for TCR beta chains only, and without alpha or paired-chain data the features that could be detected were limited. In a later genetic analysis, a missense DCLRE1C variant was associated with V-gene and J-gene trimming of TCR beta chains, and the association was replicated in an independent cohort.

The cohort consisted of 670 or so healthy bone marrow donors. Cohort members were all nominally healthy when sampled, although unrecorded immune exposures were likely present. The donor tested CMV seropositive and was one of the 289 seropositive cohort members. A peripheral blood sample was collected from each donor, and TCR beta sequencing was performed on peripheral blood mononuclear cells. The Qiagen DNeasy Blood Extraction Kit was used to extract genomic DNA from the blood cell samples. Rearrangement joined TRBV7-8 to TRBJ2-1, with 11 bases aligning to TRBD2. Specimen: PBMCs. This TCR came from a woman aged 50 to 60 in good health and CMV-seropositive. The sequence in DNA is TGTGCCAGCAGCTCGCCTAGCGGGGGGACAGAAAGGCAGTTCTTC. Its protein is CASSSPSGGTERQFF.